Each of the 15 T cell receptor beta chains below was sequenced from the same sample in a study of identical twins. TCRdb fed the 5' RACE reads into MiXCR, producing one record per CDR3 protein. This sample has hundreds of thousands of distinct CDR3 sequences; roughly 9.8% occur once, and the top ten carry 5.5% to 9%. These data were also reused for a study on yellow fever vaccine responses in identical twins.

The sequencing sample was made of CD8+ T cells sorted from blood. All receptors come from a woman younger than 35 in good health.

This clonotype has ten or more counts. The chain combines TRBV20-1 with TRBJ2-7; TRBD2 agrees at 9 bases. Germline values: CDR1 DFQATT, CDR2 SNEGSKA (reference sequence). The CDR3 is 19 residues long. V dropped 4 bases and J dropped 4; count of bases not matched to a gene: 23. Here the CDR3 DNA reads TGCAGTGCTACCCCCGATGTGTCTAGCGGGATTGCTAAGGTGTACGAGCAGTACTTC. Translated, it gives CSATPDVSSGIAKVYEQYF.

This clonotype has at least ten counts. The rearrangement uses TRBV29-1 and TRBJ2-7; D is uncertain. This CDR3 contains 12 residues. Trimming shortened V by 2 bases and J by 2 bases, and 7 bases separated the two germline ends. Germline loops: CDR1 SQVTM, CDR2 ANQGSEA. CDR3 sequence reads: CSVELTAYEQYF. The CDR3 region has the DNA TGCAGCGTTGAACTTACAGCCTACGAGCAGTACTTC.

This clonotype showed up many times. V gene TRBV4-1 combines with J gene TRBJ1-6, with 7 bases aligning to TRBD1. Germline CDR1 MGHRA, CDR2 YSYEKL. With 5 bases clipped from V and 4 bases from J, the junction kept 8 bases outside the gene matches. The CDR3 has 16 amino acids. The CDR3, as DNA: TGCGCCAGCAGCTCGGTACCGGGACAGTATAATTCACCCCTCCACTTT. Protein sequence: CASSSVPGQYNSPLHF.

This clonotype was seen many times. The rearrangement joins TRBV4-1 to TRBJ2-7; tentative D call: TRBD1 (7 bases). V gave up 1 base and J gave up 6 bases, with 13 bases separating them. Germline CDR1 MGHRA, CDR2 YSYEKL. The CDR3 extends over 14 amino acids. The CDR3 loop reads CASSQGPRGAEQYF. The CDR3, as DNA: TGCGCCAGCAGCCAAGGGCCCAGGGGGGCCGAGCAGTACTTC.

The chain carries TRBV20-1 and TRBJ2-3, with 12 nucleotides matching TRBD2. Germline-derived CDR1 and CDR2 are DFQATT and SNEGSKA (reference sequence). CDR3 size: 15 residues. With V trimmed by 5 bases and J by 8 bases, 11 bases remained unmatched. CDR3 region: CSARTSGTPHGTQYF. The CDR3 region has the DNA TGCAGTGCTCGGACTAGCGGGACCCCACATGGTACGCAGTATTTT.

The table lists this clonotype with many counts. Here the CDR3 DNA reads TGTGCCAGCAGTTTAGTAGCGGGGGACACCGGGGAGCTGTTTTTT. Its protein product is CASSLVAGDTGELFF. The chain joins TRBV28 to TRBJ2-2; 9 bases are shared with TRBD2. Trimming cost V 2 bases and J 3 bases; bases outside gene matches: 1. The CDR3 is 15 amino acids. Germline V gene data show CDR1 as MDHEN and CDR2 as SYDVKM.

This clonotype was recorded at least ten times. V usage is TRBV7-9 and J usage is TRBJ2-7; 8 bases are a match to TRBD2. V was clipped by 5 bases and J by 1 base; unmatched bases: 4. Germline V gives CDR1 SEHNR, CDR2 FQNEAQ (reference sequence). The CDR3 totals 14 residues. CDR3 DNA: TGTGCCAGCAGCCCGAGCGGGGGTTCCTACGAGCAGTACTTC. It specifies CASSPSGGSYEQYF.

This clonotype showed up many times. V usage is TRBV4-3 and J usage is TRBJ2-1; 9 bases are shared with TRBD2. The J segment lost 10 bases and the V segment lost 0 bases, leaving 10 bases of the junction unmatched. The CDR3 consists of 16 residues. Germline V gene data show CDR1 as LGHNA and CDR2 as YSLEER. CDR3 in amino acids: CASSQDGAGGGQEQFF. CDR3 DNA: TGCGCCAGCAGCCAAGATGGGGCGGGAGGGGGGCAGGAGCAGTTCTTC.

The rearrangement links TRBV3-1 to TRBJ2-6; either TRBD1 or TRBD2 may fit D (6 bases each). The V gene's germline CDR1 is LGHDT and CDR2 YNNKEL (reference sequence). The V and J ends lost 3 bases and 2 bases respectively, with 8 bases between them. CDR3 length equals 15 residues. CDR3 DNA: TGTGCCAGCAGCCACCGGGGGCCTGGGGCCAACGTCCTGACTTTC. It is translated as CASSHRGPGANVLTF.

Here the CDR3 reads CASSSEGGSGSHEQYF. In DNA form, the CDR3 reads TGTGCCAGTAGTTCCGAGGGGGGTAGCGGGAGTCACGAGCAGTACTTC. V and J are TRBV19 and TRBJ2-7, with 9 bases fitting TRBD2. Germline V CDR1 and CDR2: LNHDA, SQIVND (reference sequence). CDR3 length: 16 residues. V lost 5 bases and J lost 5; bases outside the gene matches: 13.

CDR3 residues: CATSDPVSGEWEDTQYF. The CDR3 DNA is TGTGCCACCAGTGACCCCGTCTCGGGGGAGTGGGAGGATACGCAGTATTTT. The rearrangement joins TRBV24-1 to TRBJ2-3; tentatively, D is TRBD2 (6 bases). The CDR3 runs to 17 residues. Germline lookup yields CDR1 KGHDR and CDR2 SFDVKD. The V gene lost 4 bases and the J gene lost 6 bases, with 22 bases spanning the gap.

In this sample, this clonotype turned up many times. The junction differs from germline at one of its ends, possibly a read error. The V and J genes are TRBV12-3 or TRBV12-4 and TRBJ2-1; 8 nucleotides match TRBD1. The CDR3 is 15 residues long. Here the CDR3 reads CATSGGAYGYDEQFF. The CDR3 DNA reads TGTGCCACCTCAGGGGGCGCGTACGGCTACGATGAGCAGTTCTTC.

This clonotype occurred a few times. The chain couples TRBV7-2 to TRBJ2-7, with 11 nucleotides matching TRBD1. CDR1 is SGHTA, CDR2 FQGNSA, per germline. V was clipped by 5 bases and J by 6 bases; unmatched bases: 9. There are 15 residues in the CDR3. This CDR3 reads CASSTWDRGFSEQYF. Here the CDR3 DNA reads TGTGCCAGCAGCACATGGGACAGGGGGTTCTCCGAGCAGTACTTC. Supplemented by reference TRBV7-2 and TRBJ2-7, the full variable domain reads GAGVSQSPSNKVTEKGKDVELRCDPISGHTALYWYRQSLGQGLEFLIYFQGNSAPDKSGLPSDRFSAERTGGSVSTLTIQRTQQEDSAVYLCASSTWDRGFSEQYFGPGTRLTVT.

This clonotype occurred a few times. The rearrangement uses TRBV5-1 and TRBJ2-3; 9 bases are a match to TRBD2. CDR1 and CDR2 (germline): SGHRS, YFSETQ. The CDR3 is made up of 17 amino acids. The V gene end was trimmed by 3 bases and the J gene end by 1 base; junction bases not matched to a gene: 9. CDR3 DNA: TGCGCCAGCAGCTCTGCCGGCGGGGGGGCTGGCACAGATACGCAGTATTTT. Amino acids: CASSSAGGGAGTDTQYF.

This clonotype came up a few times. The V gene is TRBV27, the J gene TRBJ2-7, with 7 bases aligning to TRBD2. CDR1 MNHEY and CDR2 SMNVEV come from the germline V gene (reference sequence). J was trimmed by 2 bases and V by 4 bases; bases with no gene match: 8. There are 15 residues in the CDR3. Written as DNA, the CDR3 is TGTGCCAGCAGTTACTACGGCGGGGGTCCCTACGAGCAGTACTTC. Protein product: CASSYYGGGPYEQYF.